The T cell receptor beta chain described here comes from a study of response to subunit inactivated influenza vaccine. The V gene's germline CDR1 is MNHEY and CDR2 SMNVEV (reference sequence). This CDR3 has 14 amino acids. The V end lost 4 bases, the J end lost 0 bases, and 7 bases lay between the germline ends. In TCRdb, the RT-PCR reads were re-called with MiXCR into one record per CDR3 protein. Of 200,000 to 300,000 distinct CDR3 sequences listed, about 12% are singletons. This clonotype was seen ten or more times. The source is a man aged 45-60 years who received an inactivated influenza vaccine. The starting material was non-naive T cells sorted from PBMCs, obtained roughly 2 weeks before vaccination. V is TRBV27 and J is TRBJ1-5; D ambiguous. The CDR3 nucleotides read TGTGCCAGCAGTTATATTGGTAGCAATCAGCCCCAGCATTTT. It is translated as CASSYIGSNQPQHF.